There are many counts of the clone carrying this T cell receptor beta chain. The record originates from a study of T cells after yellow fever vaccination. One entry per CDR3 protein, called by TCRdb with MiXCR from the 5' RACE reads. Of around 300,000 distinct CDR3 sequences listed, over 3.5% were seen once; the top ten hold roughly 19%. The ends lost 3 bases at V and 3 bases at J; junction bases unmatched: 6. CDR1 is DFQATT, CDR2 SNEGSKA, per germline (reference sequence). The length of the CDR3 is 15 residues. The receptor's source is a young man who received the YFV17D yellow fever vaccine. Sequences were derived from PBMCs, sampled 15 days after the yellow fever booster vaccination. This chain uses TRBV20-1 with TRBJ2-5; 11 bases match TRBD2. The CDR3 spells CSASAPGLAEETQYF. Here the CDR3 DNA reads TGCAGTGCTAGTGCTCCGGGACTAGCGGAAGAGACCCAGTACTTC.